This T cell receptor (beta chain) was recorded in a study of T cells in Graves' hyperthyroidism and ophthalmopathy. This CDR3 has 19 residues. Germline V gene sequence: CDR1 MDHEN, CDR2 SYDVKM. The V segment lost 1 base and the J segment 5 bases; nucleotides outside the gene matches: 19. This clonotype was counted ten times or more. The source material, RNA transcripts, was used to amplify TCR beta CDR3 regions. First-round RT-PCR with HTBI primers amplified the TCR CDR3 region. One entry per CDR3 protein, called by TCRdb with MiXCR from the multiplex PCR reads. The table shows about 520,000 distinct CDR3 sequences, with less than 25% occurring only once. Calling Graves' hyperthyroidism stable meant ophthalmopathy did not progress within 18 months. Hyperthyroidism had been newly diagnosed in patients aged 18 to 65, and its duration was under 2 months. Reasons for excluding patients were uncontrolled infection, other autoimmune disease, pregnancy or lactation. Thyroid ultrasound and orbital computed tomography, with clinical symptoms and serum thyroxine and TRAb, informed diagnoses.

Sequenced: blood. The genes are TRBV28 and TRBJ1-2; 7 bases are shared with TRBD1. The TCR sequence derives from a man aged 18-30 years with Graves' hyperthyroidism. In nucleotides, the CDR3 is TGTGCCAGCAGTTTATCTGTCTCGGACAGGAGGCGTGGGGGGTATGGCTACACCTTC. Translated, it gives CASSLSVSDRRRGGYGYTF.